This T cell receptor beta chain was observed in a study of blood T cell repertoires in COVID-19. Whole-study context: The United States, Italy and Spain were the sources of the acute and convalescent COVID-19 samples. T cells, B-cell-depleted T cells, or PBMCs provided the cDNA or gDNA that served as material.

Germline V lookup: CDR1 SGHRS, CDR2 YFSETQ. The CDR3 sequence is 16 residues long. V was clipped by 0 bases and J by 0 bases; unmatched bases: 5. Original data processing: Amplifying reference gene primers gave estimates of nucleated cell counts. Using immunoSEQ multiplex PCR, the repertoire was profiled, and TCRdb retains in-frame clones only, with some absent. D and trimming come from the DNA, and the V and J calls and clone size come from that table. The sample includes 210,000 or so clones, around 84% of them seen just once. What was sequenced was peripheral blood. This TCR was recovered from a human donor in a cohort sampled during active COVID-19. This sequence joins TRBV5-1 and TRBJ1-1, with 7 bases lining up with TRBD1. CDR3 bases: TGCGCCAGCAGCTTGGGACAGGGACCTATGAACACTGAAGCTTTCTTT. Its protein is CASSLGQGPMNTEAFF. Based on the CDR3 plus reference TRBV5-1 and TRBJ1-1, the full variable domain is KAGVTQTPRYLIKTRGQQVTLSCSPISGHRSVSWYQQTPGQGLQFLFEYFSETQRNKGNFPGRFSGRQFSNSRSEMNVSTLELGDSALYLCASSLGQGPMNTEAFFGQGTRLTVV.